This T cell receptor beta chain is from a study of Graves' ophthalmopathy and Graves' hyperthyroidism. The TCR beta CDR3 regions underwent amplification from RNA transcripts. RT-PCR in the first round used HTBI primers; a second-round multiplex PCR followed. TCRdb ran MiXCR on the multiplex PCR reads and lists one entry per CDR3 protein. The top ten hold roughly 6.9% of the sample, which has about 620,000 distinct CDR3 sequences, about 20% seen once. Out of around 9.5 ml of fresh peripheral blood, PBMCs were obtained. Findings of the study overall: Ophthalmopathy could be told apart from stable hyperthyroidism by a 13-signature model (about 90% sensitivity, around 84% specificity). Most thyroid clonotypes with frequency above 0.001 were detected in blood too.

V lost 2 bases to trimming and J lost 14 bases; unmatched junction nucleotides: 17. CDR3 size: 17 residues. The germline V gene encodes CDR1 MNHEY and CDR2 SVGAGI. As concerns this clonotype: The antigen remains unidentified.

The J gene is TRBJ2-4, the V gene TRBV6-5; 11 positions match TRBD2. The sample was peripheral blood. The TCR originated in a woman aged 18-30 years with stable Graves' hyperthyroidism. Some clones in this sample may be carry-over from other donors' samples. In DNA, the CDR3 is TGTGCCAGCAGTTACGGGGCTAGCGGGAGGTGGCAGGAGACCAAGTACTTC. Translation: CASSYGASGRWQETKYF.